This TCR beta chain was observed in a study of siplizumab effects on memory and regulatory T cells (dated by TCRdb to 2018 to 2020). A note on the overall study: The study examined how the anti-CD2 antibody siplizumab affects alloreactive T-cell subsets in allogeneic mixed lymphocyte reactions built from human PBMCs. General findings and caveats noted by the study authors: Sequences below about 10^-5 frequency were poorly captured, so only a minor fraction of alloreactive clones could be mapped to unstimulated subsets. In reactions with siplizumab, an average of about 62% of mappable alloreactive CD4+ clones were Treg-derived, compared with around 30% in control reactions. Unstimulated naive T cells appeared more diverse than memory T cells, and naive cells seemed to contribute substantially to the alloresponse. About 80-96% of proliferating CD4+ or CD8+ clones could not be given a naive or memory phenotype. The suppressive function of proliferating Tregs from siplizumab cultures was not functionally confirmed. The cumulative frequency of alloreactive sequences that could be traced back to unstimulated CD4+ memory T cells was significantly reduced by siplizumab.

The germline V gene encodes CDR1 GTSNPN and CDR2 SVGIG (reference sequence). Deletion took 2 bases off V and 3 bases off J, with a span of 8 bases between the germline ends. The CDR3 has 13 amino acids, counting the end cysteine and phenylalanine. Only the CDR3 part of the read is kept: 39 bases, read in frame from the first base. Sorted unstimulated T cells, along with proliferating T cells recovered from mixed lymphocyte reactions, underwent TCRbeta CDR3 sequencing. Fresh whole blood from some ten HLA-typed healthy donors was used as the source from which PBMCs were isolated. To map where alloreactive clones came from, CD4+ regulatory T cells in the unstimulated state were FACS-sorted. The library was made by the immunoSEQ multiplex PCR assay. The deep sequencing platform assayed around 95,000 TCR templates per sample. Genomic DNA extracted from sorted T cells was used for TCRbeta CDR3 sequencing. Concerning the study's data processing: The R programming language was used for the clonal analysis of the TCRbeta CDR3 data. Alloreactive CD4+ and CD8+ clones were defined by comparing unstimulated samples with post-reaction CFSE-low samples. Regulatory or non-regulatory origin was assigned to alloreactive CD4+ clones by matching of sequences to sorted unstimulated Treg and non-Treg repertoires. This immuneACCESS table, as held by TCRdb, lists in-frame sequences with V and J called but not all clones. Of the missing ones, under half trace to an unresolved V gene in checked studies; the others have no known cause. The DNA was the basis for D and trimming; V, J and clone size are from that table. The sample table records roughly 80,000 clones; 80% to 90% of these occur just once. Approximately 1.5% of the sample belongs to the ten largest clones.

Comment on this clone: Which antigen it targets is not known. No much larger clonotype is one base removed from it; base qualities were not supplied.

Sequencing was carried out using Tregs sorted from blood. This clonotype was obtained from a human donor in good health. Recombination joined TRBV30 with TRBJ1-5; the D gene identity is not certain. CDR3 sequence: CAWSPRYNQPQHF. The bases are TGTGCCTGGAGTCCCCGCTACAATCAGCCCCAGCATTTT.